The present TCR beta chain was sequenced within a study of T cells in Graves' hyperthyroidism and ophthalmopathy. Whole-study findings and limits: Most clonotypes that expanded in the thyroid above 0.001 also showed up in blood. In simple terms, a model built on 13 V-J features told ophthalmopathy apart from stable hyperthyroidism.

The V end lost 1 base, the J end lost 0 bases, and 10 bases lay between the germline ends. Germline V gene data show CDR1 as MNHNY and CDR2 as SVGAGI (reference sequence). There are 16 residues in the CDR3. The CDR3 regions of TCR beta were amplified from RNA transcripts. First-round RT-PCR targeting the TCR CDR3 was performed with the HTBI primer set. TCRdb ran MiXCR on the multiplex PCR reads and lists one entry per CDR3 protein. In the table there are just under 750,000 distinct CDR3 sequences, under 45% of which are singletons. Patients showing uncontrolled infection, other autoimmune disease, pregnancy or lactation were ineligible. Diagnostic assessment was based on clinical symptoms, serum thyroxine and TRAb, thyroid ultrasound and orbital computed tomography. This clonotype was seen only a few times. The target antigen is unknown.

This clonotype was obtained from a woman between 40 and 50 years old with Graves' hyperthyroidism. The V call is TRBV6-6, the J call TRBJ1-5; a possible D gene is TRBD1 (6 bases). The material sequenced was blood. The CDR3 sequence is CASSYFVGGSNQPQHF. The CDR3 DNA reads TGTGCCAGCAGTTACTTCGTAGGGGGTAGCAATCAGCCCCAGCATTTT.